The TCR beta chain under discussion was sequenced for a study of shared clonotypes between healthy human individuals. About this clone itself: The antigen is not known.

Study findings and constraints: In having few donors, the study represented limited genetic and exposure-history diversity.

All participating donors were Caucasian adults from Nashville, Tennessee. Sorted-subset replicate PCR reactions were performed with about 190 ng DNA, corresponding to tens of thousands of T cell genomes. Clones were sequenced by immunoSEQ multiplex PCR, and TCRdb holds only the in-frame ones, with some missing. The repertoire includes approximately 1,500,000 clones, over 95% of them detected once, and roughly 1.2% sits in the top ten. The source of this sequence is a man younger than 40 in good health. Sequencing used naive CD4+ T cells sorted from blood. Indicated subset: CD45RA+ positively selected.

The CDR3: CASSLWQGEGTEAFF. The CDR3 DNA reads TGTGCCAGCAGTTTATGGCAGGGGGAGGGCACTGAAGCTTTCTTT. This rearrangement joins TRBV28 to TRBJ1-1; 7 nucleotides align to TRBD1. Unmatched junction bases numbered 5, after V lost 0 bases and J lost 4 bases. Germline V gene data show CDR1 as MDHEN and CDR2 as SYDVKM. CDR3 length equals 15 residues.